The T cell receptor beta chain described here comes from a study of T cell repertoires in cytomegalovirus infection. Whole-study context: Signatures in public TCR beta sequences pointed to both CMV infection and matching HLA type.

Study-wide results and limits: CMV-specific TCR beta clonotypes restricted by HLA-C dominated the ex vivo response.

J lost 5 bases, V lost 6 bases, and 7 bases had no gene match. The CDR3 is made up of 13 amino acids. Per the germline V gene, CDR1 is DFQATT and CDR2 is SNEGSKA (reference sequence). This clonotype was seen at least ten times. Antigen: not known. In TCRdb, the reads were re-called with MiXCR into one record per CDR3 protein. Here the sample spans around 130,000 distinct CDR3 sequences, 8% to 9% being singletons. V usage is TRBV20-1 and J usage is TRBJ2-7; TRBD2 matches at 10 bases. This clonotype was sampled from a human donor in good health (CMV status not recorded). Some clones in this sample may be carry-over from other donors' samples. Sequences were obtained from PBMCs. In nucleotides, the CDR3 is TGCAGTGCGATACTAGCGGGGTTCGACGAGCAGTACTTC. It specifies CSAILAGFDEQYF.